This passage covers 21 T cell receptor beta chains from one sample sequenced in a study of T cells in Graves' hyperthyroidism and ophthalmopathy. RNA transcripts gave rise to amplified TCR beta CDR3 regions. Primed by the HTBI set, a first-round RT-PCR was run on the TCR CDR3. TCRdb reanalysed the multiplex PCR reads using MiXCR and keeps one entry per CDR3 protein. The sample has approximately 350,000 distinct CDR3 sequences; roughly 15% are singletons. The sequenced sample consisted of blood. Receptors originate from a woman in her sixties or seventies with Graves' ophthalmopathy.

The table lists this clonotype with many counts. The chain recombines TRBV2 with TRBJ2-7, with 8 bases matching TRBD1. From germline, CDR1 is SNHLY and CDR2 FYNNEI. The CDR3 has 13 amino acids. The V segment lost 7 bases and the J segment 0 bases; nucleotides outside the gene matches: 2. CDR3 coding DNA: TGTGCCAGCAATGGACAGGGCTCCTACGAGCAGTACTTC. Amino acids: CASNGQGSYEQYF.

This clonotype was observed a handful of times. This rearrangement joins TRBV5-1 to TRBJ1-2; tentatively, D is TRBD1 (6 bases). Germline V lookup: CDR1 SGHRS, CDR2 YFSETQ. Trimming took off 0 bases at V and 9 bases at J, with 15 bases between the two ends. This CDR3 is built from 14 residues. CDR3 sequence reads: CASSLDGQLKSYTF. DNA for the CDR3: TGCGCCAGCAGCTTGGATGGACAGCTTAAGAGCTACACCTTC.

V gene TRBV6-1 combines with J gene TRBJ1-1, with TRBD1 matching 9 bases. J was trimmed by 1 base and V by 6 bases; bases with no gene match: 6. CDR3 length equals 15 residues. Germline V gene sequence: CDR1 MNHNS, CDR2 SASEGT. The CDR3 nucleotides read TGTGCCAGCAGCAGGACAGGGGTAAGGAACACTGAAGCTTTCTTT. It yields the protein CASSRTGVRNTEAFF.

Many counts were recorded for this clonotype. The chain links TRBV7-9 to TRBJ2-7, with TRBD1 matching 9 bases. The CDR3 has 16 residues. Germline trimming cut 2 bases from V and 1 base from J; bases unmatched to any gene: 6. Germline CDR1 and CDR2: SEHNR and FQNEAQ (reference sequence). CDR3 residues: CASSLSPGTGSYEQYF. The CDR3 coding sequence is TGTGCCAGCAGCTTATCACCAGGGACAGGGTCCTACGAGCAGTACTTC.

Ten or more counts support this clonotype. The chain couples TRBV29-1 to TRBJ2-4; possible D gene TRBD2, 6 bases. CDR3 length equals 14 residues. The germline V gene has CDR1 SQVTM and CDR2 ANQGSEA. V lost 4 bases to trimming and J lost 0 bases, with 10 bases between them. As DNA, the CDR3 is TGCAGCGTTGCGGGGGTTGTAGCCAAAAACATTCAGTACTTC. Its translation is CSVAGVVAKNIQYF.

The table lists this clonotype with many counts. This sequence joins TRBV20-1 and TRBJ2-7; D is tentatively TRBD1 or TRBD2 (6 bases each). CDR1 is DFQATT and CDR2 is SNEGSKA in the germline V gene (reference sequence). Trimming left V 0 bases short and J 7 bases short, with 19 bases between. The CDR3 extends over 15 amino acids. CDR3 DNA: TGCAGTGCTAGAGATGGGGGGACACGGTACGAGGAGCAGTACTTC. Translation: CSARDGGTRYEEQYF.

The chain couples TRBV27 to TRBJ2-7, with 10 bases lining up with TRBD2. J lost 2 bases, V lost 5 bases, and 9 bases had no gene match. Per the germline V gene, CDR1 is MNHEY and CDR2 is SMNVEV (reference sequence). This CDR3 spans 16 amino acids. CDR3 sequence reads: CASSPQSGRAPYEQYF. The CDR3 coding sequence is TGTGCCAGCAGTCCACAGAGCGGGAGGGCTCCCTACGAGCAGTACTTC.

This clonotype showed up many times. For the CDR3, the DNA is TGTGCCTGGAGGACAGGGGATAGCTCCTATAATTCACCCCTCCACTTT. This sequence encodes CAWRTGDSSYNSPLHF. The chain carries TRBV30 and TRBJ1-6; TRBD1 agrees at 8 bases. CDR1 is GTSNPN and CDR2 is SVGIG in the germline V gene (reference sequence). The V and J ends lost 3 bases and 0 bases, in that order; junction bases with no gene match: 4. The CDR3 is 16 residues long.

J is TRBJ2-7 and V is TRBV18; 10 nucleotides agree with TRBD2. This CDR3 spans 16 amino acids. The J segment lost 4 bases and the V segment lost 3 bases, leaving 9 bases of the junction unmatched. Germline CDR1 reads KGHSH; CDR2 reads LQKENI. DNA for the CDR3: TGTGCCAGCTCACCCCCCGGGACTAGCGTTCTATACGAGCAGTACTTC. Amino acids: CASSPPGTSVLYEQYF.

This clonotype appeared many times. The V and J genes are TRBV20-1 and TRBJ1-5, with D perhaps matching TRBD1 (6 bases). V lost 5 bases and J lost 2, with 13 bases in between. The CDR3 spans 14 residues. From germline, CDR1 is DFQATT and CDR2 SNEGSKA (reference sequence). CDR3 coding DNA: TGCAGTGCTTCACAGGGAAATCGCAATCAGCCCCAGCATTTT. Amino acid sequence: CSASQGNRNQPQHF.

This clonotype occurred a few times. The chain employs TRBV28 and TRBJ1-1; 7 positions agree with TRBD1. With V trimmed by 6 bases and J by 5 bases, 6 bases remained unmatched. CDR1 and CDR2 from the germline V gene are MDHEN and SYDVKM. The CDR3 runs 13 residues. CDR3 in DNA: TGTGCCAGCAGAGGACAGGTACGAACTGAAGCTTTCTTT. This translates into CASRGQVRTEAFF.

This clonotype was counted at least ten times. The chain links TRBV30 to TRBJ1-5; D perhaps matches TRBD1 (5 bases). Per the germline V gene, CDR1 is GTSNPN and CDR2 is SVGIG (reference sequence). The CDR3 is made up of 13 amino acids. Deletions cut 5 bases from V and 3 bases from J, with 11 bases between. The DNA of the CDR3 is TGTGCCTGGGGTCAGGGCTACAATCAGCCCCAGCATTTT. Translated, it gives CAWGQGYNQPQHF.

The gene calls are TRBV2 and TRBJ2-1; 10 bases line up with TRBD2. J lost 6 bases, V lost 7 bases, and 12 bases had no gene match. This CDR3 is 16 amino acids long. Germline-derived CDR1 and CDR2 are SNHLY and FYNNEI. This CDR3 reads CASNPIAGGRINEQFF. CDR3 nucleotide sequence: TGTGCCAGCAATCCTATAGCGGGAGGTCGGATCAATGAGCAGTTCTTC.

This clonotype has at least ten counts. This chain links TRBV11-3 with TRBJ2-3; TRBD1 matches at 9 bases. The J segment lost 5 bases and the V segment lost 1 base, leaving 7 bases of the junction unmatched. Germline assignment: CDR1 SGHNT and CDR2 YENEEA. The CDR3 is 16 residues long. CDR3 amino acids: CASSLGPGQGEDTQYF. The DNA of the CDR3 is TGTGCCAGCAGCTTAGGCCCGGGACAGGGAGAAGATACGCAGTATTTT.

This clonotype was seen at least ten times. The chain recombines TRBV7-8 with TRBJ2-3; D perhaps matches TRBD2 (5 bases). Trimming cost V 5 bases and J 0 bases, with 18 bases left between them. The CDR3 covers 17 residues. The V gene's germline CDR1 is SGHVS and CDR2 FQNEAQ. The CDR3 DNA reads TGTGCCAGCAGCCCCCCACCTTGGGAGCCCAGCACAGATACGCAGTATTTT. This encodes CASSPPPWEPSTDTQYF.

CDR3 loop: CASSEVWTPSSTGELFF. The CDR3 DNA reads TGTGCCAGCAGTGAAGTTTGGACCCCCTCATCCACCGGGGAGCTGTTTTTT. This chain uses TRBV6-1 with TRBJ2-2; D unresolved. Germline CDR1 and CDR2: MNHNS and SASEGT. This CDR3 region has 17 residues. V lost 1 base, J lost 4 bases, and 16 bases lay in between.

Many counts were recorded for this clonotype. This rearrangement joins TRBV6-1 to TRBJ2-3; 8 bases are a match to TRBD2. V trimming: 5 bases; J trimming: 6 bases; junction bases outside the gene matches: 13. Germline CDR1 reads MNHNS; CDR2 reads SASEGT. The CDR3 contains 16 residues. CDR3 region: CASSPGGSGSSDTQYF. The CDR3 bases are TGTGCCAGCAGTCCCGGCGGAAGCGGGAGTTCGGATACGCAGTATTTT.

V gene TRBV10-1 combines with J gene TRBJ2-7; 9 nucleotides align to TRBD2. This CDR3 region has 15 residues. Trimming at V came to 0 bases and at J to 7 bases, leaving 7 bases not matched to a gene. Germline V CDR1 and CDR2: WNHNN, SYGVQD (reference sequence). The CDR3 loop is CASSESGGRAEEQYF. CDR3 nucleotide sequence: TGCGCCAGCAGTGAGTCGGGCGGGAGGGCTGAAGAGCAGTACTTC.

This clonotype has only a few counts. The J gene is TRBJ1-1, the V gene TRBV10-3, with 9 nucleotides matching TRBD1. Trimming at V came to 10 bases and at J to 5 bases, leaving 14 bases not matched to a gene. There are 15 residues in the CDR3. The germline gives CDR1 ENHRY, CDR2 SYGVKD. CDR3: CASRGGTGTITEAFF. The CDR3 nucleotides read TGTGCCAGCCGGGGGGGGACAGGGACGATTACTGAAGCTTTCTTT.

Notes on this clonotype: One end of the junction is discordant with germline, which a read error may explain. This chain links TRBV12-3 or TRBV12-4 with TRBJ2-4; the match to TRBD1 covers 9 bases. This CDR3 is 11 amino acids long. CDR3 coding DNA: TGTGCCAGCAGGGGGGGACAGGGAGGATTCTTC. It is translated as CASRGGQGGFF.

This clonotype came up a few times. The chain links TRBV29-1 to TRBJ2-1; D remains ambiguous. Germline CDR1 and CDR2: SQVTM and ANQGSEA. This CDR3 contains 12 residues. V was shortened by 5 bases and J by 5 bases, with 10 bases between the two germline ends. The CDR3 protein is CSVHSTHNEQFF. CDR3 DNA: TGCAGCGTTCATAGCACACACAATGAGCAGTTCTTC.